The T cell receptor (beta chain) under discussion was sequenced for a study of cytomegalovirus exposure and HLA in healthy donors. The wider study: Of some 400 genotyped donors, 81% clustered with self-reported Caucasian donors.

The study's findings and limits: Earlier analysis found most TCR beta V segments productive about 87% or about 30% of the time.

The trim removed 4 bases at V and 9 bases at J, leaving 8 bases unmatched. This CDR3 comprises 14 residues. CDR1 LGHNA and CDR2 YSLEER come from the germline V gene. Samples came from healthy bone marrow donors. PCR amplification relied on 60 Vbeta primers (plus 13 Jbeta primers). Sequencing used immunoSEQ multiplex PCR; TCRdb keeps in-frame clones, though not all of them. This table holds 65,000 to 70,000 clones, 68% found once. A word on this clone: Its antigen remains unidentified.

The sequenced sample was PBMCs. This chain connects TRBV4-3 to TRBJ2-2; 7 bases map to TRBD2. This sequence was found in a woman in her twenties or thirties in good health and CMV-seronegative. CDR3 sequence: CASSRENGRRELFF. CDR3 DNA: TGCGCCAGCAGCCGGGAGAACGGGAGGAGGGAGCTGTTTTTT.